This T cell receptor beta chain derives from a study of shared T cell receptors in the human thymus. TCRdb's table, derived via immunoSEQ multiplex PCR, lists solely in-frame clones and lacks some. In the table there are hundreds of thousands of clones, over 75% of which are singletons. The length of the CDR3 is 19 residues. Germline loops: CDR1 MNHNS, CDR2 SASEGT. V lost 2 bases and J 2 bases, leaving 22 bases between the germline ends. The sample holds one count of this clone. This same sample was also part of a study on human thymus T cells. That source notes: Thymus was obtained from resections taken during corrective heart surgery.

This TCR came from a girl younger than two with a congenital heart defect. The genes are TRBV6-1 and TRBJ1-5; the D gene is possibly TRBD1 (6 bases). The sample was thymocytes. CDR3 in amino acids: CASSERLGTGKVGNQPQHF. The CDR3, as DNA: TGTGCCAGCAGTGAAAGGTTAGGAACAGGGAAGGTCGGCAATCAGCCCCAGCATTTT.